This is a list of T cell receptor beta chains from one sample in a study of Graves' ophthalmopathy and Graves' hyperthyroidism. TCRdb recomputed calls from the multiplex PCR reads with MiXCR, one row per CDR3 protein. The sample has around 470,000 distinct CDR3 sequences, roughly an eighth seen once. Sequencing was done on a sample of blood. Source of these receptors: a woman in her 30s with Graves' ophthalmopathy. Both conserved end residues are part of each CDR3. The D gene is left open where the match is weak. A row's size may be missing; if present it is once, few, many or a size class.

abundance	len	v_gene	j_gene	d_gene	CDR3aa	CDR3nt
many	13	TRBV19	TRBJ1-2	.	CASTTQEGYGYTF	TGTGCCAGTACCACCCAGGAGGGCTATGGCTACACCTTC
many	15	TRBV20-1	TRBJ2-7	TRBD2	CSARDHGGAKDEQYF	TGCAGTGCTAGAGATCACGGGGGGGCAAAAGACGAGCAGTACTTC
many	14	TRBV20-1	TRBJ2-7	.	CSARGRGNPYEQYF	TGCAGTGCCCGAGGTCGGGGAAATCCCTACGAGCAGTACTTC
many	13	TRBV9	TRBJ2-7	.	CASSVEEGEEQYF	TGTGCCAGCAGCGTAGAAGAGGGAGAGGAGCAGTACTTC
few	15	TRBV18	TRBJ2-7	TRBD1	CASSRPGQGTYEQYF	TGTGCCAGCTCACGACCGGGACAGGGAACCTACGAGCAGTACTTC
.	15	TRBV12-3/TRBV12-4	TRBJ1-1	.	CASSPPEREGSEAFF	TGTGCCAGCAGTCCCCCGGAAAGGGAGGGTTCTGAAGCTTTCTTT
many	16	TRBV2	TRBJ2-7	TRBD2	CASSEGSSGFDYEQYF	TGTGCCAGCAGTGAAGGATCTAGCGGGTTTGACTACGAGCAGTACTTC
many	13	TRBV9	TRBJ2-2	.	CASSPQLGGELFF	TGTGCCAGCAGCCCTCAATTGGGCGGGGAGCTGTTTTTT
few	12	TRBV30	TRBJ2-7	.	CACQGTSYEQYF	TGTGCCTGCCAGGGGACTTCCTACGAGCAGTACTTC
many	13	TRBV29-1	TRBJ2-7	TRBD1	CSVVTGTAYEQYF	TGCAGCGTTGTCACCGGGACAGCCTACGAGCAGTACTTC
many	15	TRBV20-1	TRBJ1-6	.	CSARSPSSYNSPLHF	TGCAGTGCTAGGAGTCCTAGCTCCTATAATTCACCCCTCCACTTT
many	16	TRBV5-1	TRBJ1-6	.	CASSLVPLWGNAPLHF	TGCGCCAGCAGCTTGGTGCCCCTGTGGGGTAACGCACCCCTCCACTTT
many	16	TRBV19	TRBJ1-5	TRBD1	CASSIAGTGGNQPQHF	TGTGCCAGTAGTATAGCCGGGACAGGGGGCAATCAGCCCCAGCATTTT
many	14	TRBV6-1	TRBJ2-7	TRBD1	CARTKGAGFHEQYF	TGTGCCAGAACAAAGGGGGCAGGGTTCCACGAGCAGTACTTC